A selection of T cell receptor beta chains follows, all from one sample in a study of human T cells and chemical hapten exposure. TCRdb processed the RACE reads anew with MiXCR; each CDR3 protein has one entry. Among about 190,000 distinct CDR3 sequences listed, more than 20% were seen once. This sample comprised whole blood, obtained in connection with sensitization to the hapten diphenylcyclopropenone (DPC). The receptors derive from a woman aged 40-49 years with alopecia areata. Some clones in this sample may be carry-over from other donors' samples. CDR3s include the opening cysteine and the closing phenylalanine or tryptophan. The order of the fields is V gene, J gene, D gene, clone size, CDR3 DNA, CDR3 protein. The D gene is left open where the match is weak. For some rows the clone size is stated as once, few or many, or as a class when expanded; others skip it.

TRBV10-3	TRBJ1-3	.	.	TGTGCCATCAGTGATCAGGGGCTTGGAAACACCATATATTTT	CAISDQGLGNTIYF
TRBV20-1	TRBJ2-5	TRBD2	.	TGCAGTGTACGGGGGGACCAAGAGACCCAGTACTTC	CSVRGDQETQYF
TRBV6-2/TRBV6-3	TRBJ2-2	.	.	TGTGCCAGCAGTTACCCCTCCGGGGAGCTGTTTTTT	CASSYPSGELFF
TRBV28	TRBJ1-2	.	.	TGTGCCAGCAGCCCGATGGCCCTGGGATATGGCTACACCTTC	CASSPMALGYGYTF
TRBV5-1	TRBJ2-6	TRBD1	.	TGCGCCAGCAGCGTACAGGGGAGCGGGGCCAACGTCCTGACTTTC	CASSVQGSGANVLTF
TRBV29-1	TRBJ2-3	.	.	TGCAGCGTTACAGGGACAGATACGCAGTATTTT	CSVTGTDTQYF
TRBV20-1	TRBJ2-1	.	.	TGCAGTGCTAGGCCGGGATGGGCTGAGCAGTTCTTC	CSARPGWAEQFF
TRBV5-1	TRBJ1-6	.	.	TGCGCCAGCAGCTTGGGAGCAAATTCACCCCTCCACTTT	CASSLGANSPLHF
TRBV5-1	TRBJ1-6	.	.	TGCGCCAGCAGCTCAGCGAGGGAGTATAATTCACCCCTCCACTTT	CASSSAREYNSPLHF
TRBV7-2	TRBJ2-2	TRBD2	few	TGTGCCAGCAGCTACTCAGCGGGATACACCGGGGAGCTGTTTTTT	CASSYSAGYTGELFF
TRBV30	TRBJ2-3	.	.	TGTGCCTGGAGTTCATTCGGGACCCTTGACCCCCCAGATACGCAGTATTTT	CAWSSFGTLDPPDTQYF
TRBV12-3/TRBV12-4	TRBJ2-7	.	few	TGTGCCAGCAGTTTCAGGCGATCCTACGAGCAGTACTTC	CASSFRRSYEQYF
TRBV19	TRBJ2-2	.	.	TGTGCCGTGGCGGGGAGCACCGGGGAGCTGTTTTTT	CAVAGSTGELFF
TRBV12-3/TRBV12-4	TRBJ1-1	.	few	TGTGCCAGCAGTTTAGCTAGAGGCACTGAAGCTTTCTTT	CASSLARGTEAFF
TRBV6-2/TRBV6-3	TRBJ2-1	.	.	TGTGCCGTAGGCTGGGATGAGCAGTTCTTC	CAVGWDEQFF
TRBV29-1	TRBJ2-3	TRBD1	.	TGCAGCGTGCGACAGGGTAGCCCCACAGATACGCAGTATTTT	CSVRQGSPTDTQYF
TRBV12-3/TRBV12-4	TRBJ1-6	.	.	TGTGCCAGCAGTTTAGATGCTGGGCGACGGAATTCACCCCTCCACTTT	CASSLDAGRRNSPLHF
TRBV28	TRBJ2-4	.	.	TGTGCCAGCAGTTTAGTCTGGACAAACATTCAGTACTTC	CASSLVWTNIQYF
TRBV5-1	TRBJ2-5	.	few	TGCGCCAGCAGACCTGACCCGGACGGACAAGAGACCCAGTACTTC	CASRPDPDGQETQYF
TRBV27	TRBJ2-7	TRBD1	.	TGTGCCAGCAGTCTCCAACCGACAGGGGGATCCTACGAGCAGTACTTC	CASSLQPTGGSYEQYF
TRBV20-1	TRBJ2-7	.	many	TGCAGTGCTAGGCGAAGCCCCGGTTTTAGCTCCTACGAGCAGTACTTC	CSARRSPGFSSYEQYF
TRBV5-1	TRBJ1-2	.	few	TGCGCCAGCAGCTTGGAAGTAGCAGCAGCTAACTATGGCTACACCTTC	CASSLEVAAANYGYTF
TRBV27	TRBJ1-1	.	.	TGTGCCAGCAGGGAACTTTTCCCGGGGACTGAAGCTTTCTTT	CASRELFPGTEAFF
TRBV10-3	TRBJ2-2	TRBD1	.	TGTGCCTCAAGAGACAGGGCCGTCGGGGAGCTGTTTTTT	CASRDRAVGELFF
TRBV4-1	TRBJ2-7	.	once	TGCGCCAGCAGCCAAGGGGGCCTCTTTCCCTACGAGCAGTACTTC	CASSQGGLFPYEQYF
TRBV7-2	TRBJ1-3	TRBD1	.	TGTGCCAGCAGCTCCGGACAGGGAGGAAACACCATATATTTT	CASSSGQGGNTIYF
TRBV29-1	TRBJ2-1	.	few	TGCAGCGTTGTATCGGGAAACGGTTGGAATGAGCAGTTCTTC	CSVVSGNGWNEQFF
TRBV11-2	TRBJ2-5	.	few	TGTGCCAGCAGAGGTATAAGAGGCAGGGGAGAGACCCAGTACTTC	CASRGIRGRGETQYF
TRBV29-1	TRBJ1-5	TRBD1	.	TGCAGCGTCCAGGGACAGAGCAATCAGCCCCAGCATTTT	CSVQGQSNQPQHF
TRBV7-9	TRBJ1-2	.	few	TGTGCCAGCAGCTTAGCGGGACGGTACAATGGCTACACCTTC	CASSLAGRYNGYTF
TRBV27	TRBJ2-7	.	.	TGTGCCAGCGCGGGGACAGCCATATACGAGCAGTACTTC	CASAGTAIYEQYF
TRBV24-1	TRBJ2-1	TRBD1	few	TGTGCCACCAGTGATCTACCAAGGACAGGGTCGACCAATGAGCAGTTCTTC	CATSDLPRTGSTNEQFF